One and the same sample provided the 18 T cell receptor beta chains below, sequenced in a study of blood T cells in healthy people across ages. A J-beta primer mix and a sample-barcoded 5' primer were used in a second PCR of about 7 to 11 cycles. MiXCR was run by TCRdb on the 5' RACE reads, yielding one entry per CDR3 protein. This sample has 900,000 to 950,000 distinct CDR3 sequences; about 29% occur once, and the top ten carry about 10%. These data are also associated with another study on T cells of mothers and their children.

Material: blood. These receptors were obtained from a middle-aged woman in good health.

This clonotype was observed once. J is TRBJ2-1 and V is TRBV9; 10 positions agree with TRBD1. Per germline, CDR1 SGDLS and CDR2 YYNGEE. Unmatched junction bases numbered 8, after V lost 6 bases and J lost 8 bases. The CDR3 runs to 14 residues. The CDR3 sequence is CASMRGQGVYEQFF. The CDR3 DNA follows: TGTGCCAGCATGCGCGGACAGGGGGTGTATGAGCAGTTCTTC.

The table lists this clonotype with a count of one. The gene calls are TRBV2 and TRBJ1-2, with 10 nucleotides matching TRBD1. The CDR3 contains 14 residues. V lost 6 bases and J lost 5; bases outside the gene matches: 6. Germline CDR1 SNHLY, CDR2 FYNNEI. CDR3 loop: CASSADRGRYGYTF. The CDR3 bases are TGTGCCAGCAGCGCGGACAGGGGGAGATATGGCTACACCTTC. The whole variable domain, remainder taken from reference TRBV2 and TRBJ1-2, is EPEVTQTPSHQVTQMGQEVILRCVPISNHLYFYWYRQILGQKVEFLVSFYNNEISEKSEIFDDQFSVERPDGSNFTLKIRSTKLEDSAMYFCASSADRGRYGYTFGSGTRLTVV.

This clonotype has more than one count but fewer than ten. The J gene is TRBJ1-6, the V gene TRBV7-2; D might be TRBD1 (6 bases). Per the germline V gene, CDR1 is SGHTA and CDR2 is FQGNSA. V was trimmed by 5 bases and J by 7 bases, leaving 15 bases between them. The CDR3 is made up of 15 amino acids. The CDR3 here is CASSVNRARNSPLHF. The CDR3 DNA follows: TGTGCCAGCAGCGTCAACAGGGCGCGGAATTCACCCCTCCACTTT.

The chain links TRBV5-1 to TRBJ2-1; 9 bases align to TRBD2. The V gene end was trimmed by 4 bases and the J gene end by 0 bases; junction bases not matched to a gene: 8. There are 17 residues in the CDR3. Per the germline V gene, CDR1 is SGHRS and CDR2 is YFSETQ. CDR3 sequence: CASSRISGGISYNEQFF. CDR3 DNA: TGCGCCAGCAGCCGAATTAGCGGGGGCATCTCCTACAATGAGCAGTTCTTC.

The J gene is TRBJ2-5, the V gene TRBV3-1; perhaps TRBD1 as D (6 bases). Germline-derived CDR1 and CDR2 are LGHDT and YNNKEL (reference sequence). The CDR3 sequence is 15 residues long. The V gene lost 0 bases and the J gene lost 4 bases, with 12 bases spanning the gap. DNA of the CDR3: TGTGCCAGCAGCCAAGACCCCCAGGGGCCAGAGACCCAGTACTTC. It translates to CASSQDPQGPETQYF.

This clonotype was counted many times. The chain links TRBV7-8 to TRBJ2-7; D may be TRBD1 (5 bases). Per the germline V gene, CDR1 is SGHVS and CDR2 is FQNEAQ. CDR3 length: 15 residues. Trimming shortened V by 8 bases and J by 2 bases, and 19 bases separated the two germline ends. CDR3 in amino acids: CASRLTVSGTYEQYF. The DNA of the CDR3 is TGTGCCAGCCGTTTGACAGTAAGTGGGACCTACGAGCAGTACTTC.

This clonotype has a handful of counts. The chain carries TRBV7-9 and TRBJ2-4; D tentatively fits TRBD1 or TRBD2 (5 bases each). The CDR3 has 16 residues. The germline gives CDR1 SEHNR, CDR2 FQNEAQ (reference sequence). V lost 6 bases to trimming and J lost 0 bases, with 15 bases between them. The CDR3 reads CASSFIRDPAKNIQYF. The CDR3 region has the DNA TGTGCCAGCAGTTTTATCCGGGACCCAGCCAAAAACATTCAGTACTTC.

This clonotype has at least ten counts. The V gene is TRBV7-6, the J gene TRBJ2-7; tentative D call: TRBD2 (5 bases). Germline V lookup: CDR1 SGHVS, CDR2 FNYEAQ. Trimming stripped 5 bases from V and 0 bases from J, with 14 bases between. CDR3 length: 15 amino acids. CDR3 residues: CASSQGIRDSYEQYF. The DNA of the CDR3 is TGTGCCAGCAGCCAAGGGATTCGGGACTCCTACGAGCAGTACTTC. Together with reference TRBV7-6 and TRBJ2-7, the CDR3 gives the full variable domain: GAGVSQSPRYKVTKRGQDVALRCDPISGHVSLYWYRQALGQGPEFLTYFNYEAQQDKSGLPNDRFSAERPEGSISTLTIQRTEQRDSAMYRCASSQGIRDSYEQYFGPGTRLTVT.

Remarks on this clonotype: A clone one base away is much larger, so this may be a read error. This chain joins TRBV2 and TRBJ2-7, with a weak D call TRBD1 (6 bases). CDR1 is SNHLY, CDR2 FYNNEI, per germline. This CDR3 contains 14 residues. Trimming pared 6 bases from V and 6 bases from J, leaving 18 bases between. CDR3 in amino acids: CASRGSTGRLEQYF. The CDR3, as DNA: TGTGCCAGCAGGGGATCTACAGGGCGTCTCGAGCAGTACTTC.

This sequence joins TRBV7-2 and TRBJ1-1, with D maybe TRBD1 (5 bases). The V end lost 1 base, the J end lost 1 base, and 13 bases lay between the germline ends. CDR1 and CDR2 from the germline V gene are SGHTA and FQGNSA. The length of the CDR3 is 16 residues. Here the CDR3 DNA reads TGTGCCAGCAGCTTAGGGGGGTACACTACGAACACTGAAGCTTTCTTT. It codes for CASSLGGYTTNTEAFF.

This chain links TRBV5-1 with TRBJ2-3, with a weak D call TRBD2 (5 bases). This CDR3 has 14 amino acids. V lost 3 bases and J lost 2, with 10 bases in between. Per the germline V gene, CDR1 is SGHRS and CDR2 is YFSETQ. This chain's CDR3 is CASSWRQITDTQYF. DNA for the CDR3: TGCGCCAGCAGCTGGAGGCAGATCACAGATACGCAGTATTTT.

This clonotype has just a few counts. The rearrangement joins TRBV5-1 to TRBJ2-7, with TRBD1 identical over 10 bases. The trim removed 2 bases at V and 7 bases at J, leaving 9 bases unmatched. The CDR3 runs to 15 residues. Germline loops: CDR1 SGHRS, CDR2 YFSETQ. The CDR3 sequence: CASSFDRGRSREQYF. Here the CDR3 DNA reads TGCGCCAGCAGCTTCGACAGGGGGCGGTCTAGGGAGCAGTACTTC.

This clonotype was detected many times. The chain couples TRBV5-5 to TRBJ1-2; D ambiguous. The CDR3 totals 13 residues. The ends were cut back, 3 bases at V and 1 base at J, with 7 bases in the middle. Germline CDR1 and CDR2: SGHKS and YYEKEE (reference sequence). The CDR3 bases are TGTGCCAGCAGCTCCGGTGGTAACTATGGCTACACCTTC. Its translation is CASSSGGNYGYTF.

V and J are TRBV27 and TRBJ1-2, with a tentative D call TRBD1 (5 bases). There are 12 residues in the CDR3. Trimming left V 7 bases short and J 4 bases short, with 10 bases between. In germline, CDR1 is MNHEY, CDR2 SMNVEV (reference sequence). CDR3 bases: TGTGCCAGCAAGGGTGACAGCTATGGCTACACCTTC. Protein product: CASKGDSYGYTF.

Ten or more counts support this clonotype. This chain uses TRBV5-1 with TRBJ1-2; D is ambiguous. Germline CDR1 is SGHRS and CDR2 is YFSETQ. V was shortened by 0 bases and J by 8 bases, with 17 bases between the two germline ends. The CDR3 runs 15 residues. The CDR3 nucleotides are TGCGCCAGCAGCTTGGCTAAAGACCCGTATAGGGGCTACACCTTC. As protein: CASSLAKDPYRGYTF.

As regards this clonotype: A much larger clone differs from this one at a single base, so this may be a read error. The rearrangement links TRBV7-3 to TRBJ2-3, with D perhaps TRBD1 (6 bases). The CDR3 is 15 residues long. CDR1 is SGHTA and CDR2 is FQGTGA in the germline V gene. The CDR3 protein is CAGSLTRGRGDTQYF. The CDR3 bases are TGTGCCGGCAGCTTAACCAGGGGACGGGGAGATACGCAGTATTTT.

This clonotype was observed a few times. V usage is TRBV7-3 and J usage is TRBJ1-1; unclear D gene. The CDR3 runs 13 residues. Per germline, CDR1 SGHTA and CDR2 FQGTGA. Trimming pared 6 bases from V and 1 base from J, leaving 9 bases between. The CDR3 DNA sequence: TGTGCCAGCAGGGCCGTTCCGAACACTGAAGCTTTCTTT. It yields the protein CASRAVPNTEAFF.

The chain has TRBV5-1 and TRBJ1-6; possibly TRBD1 for D (5 bases). Trimming pared 4 bases from V and 10 bases from J, leaving 21 bases between. CDR3 length equals 16 residues. Germline V gene data show CDR1 as SGHRS and CDR2 as YFSETQ. CDR3 sequence reads: CASSAGAGAAASPLHF. The CDR3 DNA reads as TGCGCCAGCAGCGCCGGGGCGGGAGCCGCGGCGTCACCCCTCCACTTT.